What follows is one TCR beta chain and its context. This clone occurred many times. Its antigen is still unknown. No base quality values were provided; no much bigger clone lies one nucleotide off. Related bone marrow donors provided peripheral blood samples on the day of marrow donation. Peripheral blood and bone marrow mononuclear cells were isolated by Ficoll-Hypaque density centrifugation and cryopreserved. This entry comes from a study of T cells after posttransplantation cyclophosphamide (dated by TCRdb to the mid-2010s). Turning to the overall study: The study tracked T cell repertoire reconstitution by TRB sequencing after myeloablative bone marrow transplantation using posttransplantation cyclophosphamide as GVHD prophylaxis. Samples from 30 to 35 PTCy-treated patients, along with samples from some 17 of their related bone marrow donors, underwent antigen receptor sequencing. Blood from all 35 or so PTCy patients who had 1-year posttransplant specimens underwent TRB sequencing. TRB sequencing was also done on up to about 3 additional blood samples from 2 to 5.2 years after transplant in 3 patients, and on pretransplant blood from 4 patients. Because TRA and TRB clonality were tightly correlated in 9 samples, subsequent TCR analyses were focused on TRB only. Public TRB sequences were searched against a database of over 3,500 sequences associated with responses to pathogens, tumor antigens, self-antigens and alloantigens. Study-level results and caveats: Donor-recipient similarity was low at 1-2 months but rose over the first year, and later blood repertoires were often dominated by donor CD8+ memory clones. Across the roughly 40 patients, TRB clonality was highly associated with recipient CMV seropositivity and CMV reactivation, and diversity with PTCy was similar to that in the CNI/methotrexate controls. The TRB repertoires of T cells infiltrating skin or GI tract showed only limited overlap with the TRB repertoires of T cells in blood.

TRB sequencing was run on genomic DNA with either the immunoSEQ assay at survey resolution or the hsTCRB kit. The authors' pipeline ran thus. The immunoSEQ software handled the initial read processing, while the LymphoSeq R package was used for the repertoire analyses. Clonality was calculated as 1 minus normalized Shannon entropy, and the Gini coefficient was also calculated for each TRB dataset. Phenotypes of unsorted samples were inferred by mapping TRB sequences from sorted subsets of the recipient or donor onto unsorted samples of the same recipient. TCRdb took this table from immuneACCESS and kept in-frame rearrangements with V and J called. Such tables lack part of the clones; where checked against another copy, unresolved V genes explain under half of the gap, and the rest is unexplained. V, J and clone size are taken as reported in that table, and D and trimming were inferred from the DNA itself. This sample shows approximately 40,000 clones, and none of them turns up only once. The ten largest clones represent less than 2.5% of the sample.

The TCR originated in a man in his forties in good health, CMV-negative, and a related stem cell transplant donor. Sequencing was performed on PBMCs.

The base sequence is TGTGCCAGCAGCTTATCGTCGGGAGTGGATGAGCAGTTCTTC. This gives the protein CASSLSSGVDEQFF. The rearrangement joined TRBV7-9 to TRBJ2-1, and perhaps TRBD2 as D gene, on 6 matching bases. The germline V gene (reference sequence) specifies SEHNR as CDR1 and FQNEAQ as CDR2. A distance of 13 bases separates the germline ends of V and J, which lose 2 bases and 8 bases respectively. Reading from cysteine to phenylalanine, the CDR3 counts 14 amino acids. Just CDR3 DNA is preserved here, 42 bases in frame from base 1. When the CDR3 is completed using the reference TRBV7-9 and TRBJ2-1 genes on either side, the full variable domain is DTGVSQNPRHKITKRGQNVTFRCDPISEHNRLYWYRQTLGQGPEFLTYFQNEAQLEKSRLLSDRFSAERPKGSFSTLEIQRTEQGDSAMYLCASSLSSGVDEQFFGPGTRLTVL.